A single sample gave rise to the 28 T cell receptor beta chains below, sequenced in a study of T cell responses to AZD1222 COVID-19 vaccine. Sequenced by immunoSEQ multiplex PCR; TCRdb stores in-frame clones only, minus some. The table lists some 120,000 clones, approximately 94% of them singletons. Specimen: peripheral blood, collected on day 0 of AZD1222 vaccination. The source is an adult in good health.

The chain recombines TRBV5-6 with TRBJ1-1, with 9 bases fitting TRBD1. Germline loops: CDR1 SGHDT, CDR2 YYEEEE. CDR3 length equals 14 residues. V gave up 4 bases and J gave up 1 base; unmatched junction bases: 2. CDR3 DNA sequence: TGTGCCAGCAGCAGGGACAGGGCGAACACTGAAGCTTTCTTT. It codes for CASSRDRANTEAFF.

The chain employs TRBV7-9 and TRBJ2-7, with D perhaps matching TRBD2 (5 bases). Germline values: CDR1 SEHNR, CDR2 FQNEAQ (reference sequence). This CDR3 is 15 amino acids long. Deletions cut 0 bases from V and 1 base from J, with 10 bases between. CDR3 loop: CASSLADLLSYEQYF. CDR3 in DNA: TGTGCCAGCAGCTTAGCGGACTTACTATCCTACGAGCAGTACTTC.

This chain joins TRBV19 and TRBJ2-3, with 8 bases that match TRBD1. From germline, CDR1 is LNHDA and CDR2 SQIVND (reference sequence). The CDR3 is 18 residues long. Trimming removed 3 bases from V and 2 bases from J; junction bases left unmatched: 13. The CDR3 DNA reads as TGTGCCAGTAGTATCCCCCTAGGGACAGGCCTTATCACAGATACGCAGTATTTT. Its protein is CASSIPLGTGLITDTQYF.

CDR3 loop: CASSLREGDEQYF. The CDR3 nucleotides read TGTGCCAGCAGCTTAAGGGAGGGCGACGAGCAGTACTTC. The rearrangement links TRBV7-8 to TRBJ2-7, with TRBD2 matching over 7 bases. V shed 2 bases and J 5 bases; nucleotides not matched to a gene: 3. Per the germline V gene, CDR1 is SGHVS and CDR2 is FQNEAQ. The CDR3 loop spans 13 amino acids.

The V call is TRBV28, the J call TRBJ2-7, with D possibly being TRBD2 (5 bases). Germline CDR1 reads MDHEN; CDR2 reads SYDVKM. Deletions cut 2 bases from V and 9 bases from J, with 8 bases between. The CDR3 length is 11 residues. For the CDR3, the DNA is TGTGCCAGCAGTTTAGGAGGTAGGCAGTACTTC. As protein: CASSLGGRQYF.

V is TRBV7-9 and J is TRBJ1-4; the D is unclear. This CDR3 has 14 amino acids. From germline, CDR1 is SEHNR and CDR2 FQNEAQ (reference sequence). V lost 2 bases to trimming and J lost 7 bases, with 11 bases between them. CDR3 nucleotide sequence: TGTGCCAGCAGCTTAAGAAGAGAGAGTGAAAAACTGTTTTTT. The encoded protein is CASSLRRESEKLFF.

The V call is TRBV19, the J call TRBJ1-2; unclear D gene. Germline CDR1 LNHDA, CDR2 SQIVND (reference sequence). The ends were cut back, 4 bases at V and 4 bases at J, with 13 bases in the middle. The CDR3 sequence is 14 residues long. The CDR3 reads CASSSLGVSYGYTF. The CDR3 DNA reads as TGTGCCAGTAGTAGCCTTGGGGTTTCCTATGGCTACACCTTC.

The CDR3 spells CASSPSGSRETQYF. Written as DNA, the CDR3 is TGTGCCAGCAGTCCTAGCGGGAGTCGGGAGACCCAGTACTTC. V is TRBV7-3 and J is TRBJ2-5; 10 positions agree with TRBD2. This CDR3 is built from 14 residues. Germline values: CDR1 SGHTA, CDR2 FQGTGA. The ends lost 6 bases at V and 5 bases at J; junction bases unmatched: 6.

This clone appeared a few times. The V call is TRBV30, the J call TRBJ1-3; D unresolved. The V and J ends lost 0 bases and 4 bases respectively, with 7 bases between them. The CDR3 extends over 13 amino acids. CDR1 GTSNPN and CDR2 SVGIG come from the germline V gene (reference sequence). In DNA, the CDR3 is TGTGCCTGGAGTGTTCTCCCCGGAAACACCATATATTTT. This codes for CAWSVLPGNTIYF.

The chain is built from TRBV7-2 and TRBJ2-7; D unclear. Trimming pared 1 base from V and 11 bases from J, leaving 9 bases between. CDR3 length equals 11 residues. Germline V lookup: CDR1 SGHTA, CDR2 FQGNSA. The DNA of the CDR3 is TGTGCCAGCAGCTTAGGGGCAGCAAAGTACTTC. This translates into CASSLGAAKYF.

This clone was recorded only once. V and J are TRBV7-3 and TRBJ1-2, with D maybe TRBD1 (5 bases). The CDR3 runs 14 residues. Germline V gives CDR1 SGHTA, CDR2 FQGTGA. Trimming pared 7 bases from V and 3 bases from J, leaving 15 bases between. The CDR3 loop reads CASTPTEGHYGYTF. The CDR3 DNA reads TGTGCCAGCACCCCGACAGAAGGTCACTATGGCTACACCTTC.

The chain couples TRBV6-5 to TRBJ2-3; the D gene could be TRBD1 or TRBD2 (5 bases each). CDR1 and CDR2 from the germline V gene are MNHEY and SVGAGI. Trimming took 10 bases from V and 3 from J, leaving 20 bases between them. There are 15 residues in the CDR3. The chain's CDR3 is CATRARGFGTDTQYF. CDR3 bases: TGTGCCACCCGCGCCCGGGGCTTTGGAACAGATACGCAGTATTTT.

V usage is TRBV5-1 and J usage is TRBJ2-5, with D uncertain. Trimming cost V 0 bases and J 3 bases, with 6 bases left between them. This CDR3 contains 13 residues. Germline V lookup: CDR1 SGHRS, CDR2 YFSETQ. The CDR3 region has the DNA TGCGCCAGCAGCTTGGGTCAGGAAGAGACCCAGTACTTC. Its protein product is CASSLGQEETQYF.

V is TRBV3-1 (or the pseudogene TRBV3-2) and J is TRBJ2-4, with 7 bases lining up with TRBD2. Per germline, CDR1 LGHDT and CDR2 YNNKEL (reference sequence). V was clipped by 4 bases and J by 7 bases; unmatched bases: 4. This CDR3 has 13 residues. The CDR3 is CASSPLTSNIQYF. The CDR3 region has the DNA TGTGCCAGCAGCCCCCTGACTAGCAACATTCAGTACTTC.

This sequence joins TRBV5-4 and TRBJ2-7; 8 positions agree with TRBD2. The CDR3 is 14 residues long. Germline CDR1 is SGHNT and CDR2 is YYREEE (reference sequence). The V gene end was trimmed by 4 bases and the J gene end by 3 bases; junction bases not matched to a gene: 6. CDR3 sequence (DNA): TGTGCCAGCAGCCCGGGACTAGGGGGCTACGAGCAGTACTTC. Translated: CASSPGLGGYEQYF.

The chain uses TRBV12-3 or TRBV12-4 and TRBJ1-2; the D is unclear. CDR3 length: 13 amino acids. The V and J ends lost 3 bases and 2 bases respectively, with 7 bases between them. CDR3 sequence reads: CASSFGENYGYTF. For the CDR3, the DNA is TGTGCCAGCAGTTTTGGGGAAAACTATGGCTACACCTTC.

The J gene is TRBJ1-2, the V gene TRBV5-4; TRBD1 matches 7 bases. The CDR3 is 16 residues long. The J segment lost 5 bases and the V segment lost 3 bases, leaving 13 bases of the junction unmatched. Germline values: CDR1 SGHNT, CDR2 YYREEE (reference sequence). CDR3 in DNA: TGTGCCAGCAGCTCCCTCGCCGGGACAGTCGCATATGGCTACACCTTC. As protein: CASSSLAGTVAYGYTF.

This clone has just one count. This chain links TRBV4-1 with TRBJ2-7, with D hard to call. The CDR3 sequence is 15 residues long. Trimming removed 0 bases from V and 3 bases from J, with 12 bases in between. CDR1 and CDR2 (germline): MGHRA, YSYEKL. CDR3 protein: CASSQDPLGRYEQYF. The DNA of the CDR3 is TGCGCCAGCAGCCAAGATCCTCTAGGCCGCTACGAGCAGTACTTC.

The rearrangement joins TRBV5-1 to TRBJ1-3, with D hard to call. CDR1 is SGHRS and CDR2 is YFSETQ in the germline V gene. The length of the CDR3 is 15 residues. Trimming left V 4 bases short and J 0 bases short, with 11 bases between. CDR3 nucleotides: TGCGCCAGCAGCCCTCAGGATTCCTCTGGAAACACCATATATTTT. It encodes CASSPQDSSGNTIYF.

The rearrangement links TRBV3-1 (or the pseudogene TRBV3-2) to TRBJ2-7, with D unclear. There are 15 residues in the CDR3. The germline CDR1 and CDR2 sequences are LGHDT and YNNKEL (reference sequence). Trimming stripped 4 bases from V and 2 bases from J, with 15 bases between. The DNA of the CDR3 is TGTGCCAGCAGCCCCCCCGGAAGGGCCACCTACGAGCAGTACTTC. Residues: CASSPPGRATYEQYF.

The chain uses TRBV27 and TRBJ1-2; D ambiguous. There are 14 residues in the CDR3. V shed 0 bases and J shed 0 bases, with 5 bases lying between them. Germline V CDR1 and CDR2: MNHEY, SMNVEV (reference sequence). The CDR3 bases are TGTGCCAGCAGTTTATCATCCGCTAACTATGGCTACACCTTC. It is translated as CASSLSSANYGYTF.

The J gene is TRBJ2-7, the V gene TRBV6-5; 10 bases are a match to TRBD2. V gave up 2 bases and J gave up 4 bases; unmatched junction bases: 5. Germline V gene data show CDR1 as MNHEY and CDR2 as SVGAGI. CDR3 length: 15 amino acids. The CDR3 loop reads CASSYGLAGAYEQYF. For the CDR3, the DNA is TGTGCCAGCAGTTACGGGCTAGCGGGGGCATACGAGCAGTACTTC.

This chain joins TRBV29-1 and TRBJ1-1; D is undetermined. The CDR3 sequence is 13 residues long. The germline CDR1 and CDR2 sequences are SQVTM and ANQGSEA. V lost 5 bases, J lost 0 bases, and 10 bases lay in between. CDR3 sequence reads: CSVPNRMNTEAFF. Here the CDR3 DNA reads TGCAGCGTTCCTAATCGAATGAACACTGAAGCTTTCTTT.

Details on this clone: The sample contains more than one DNA sequence encoding this CDR3. The rearrangement links TRBV4-3 to TRBJ2-3; 10 nucleotides line up with TRBD2. CDR3 length: 16 amino acids. After removal of 2 bases from V and 2 bases from J, the junction contained 4 bases not matched to a gene. Germline CDR1 and CDR2: LGHNA and YSLEER. In DNA form, the CDR3 reads TGCGCCAGCAGCCAAAACCTAGCGGGAGTCACAGATACGCAGTATTTT. Translated, it gives CASSQNLAGVTDTQYF.

This clone was picked up one time. This chain connects TRBV7-9 to TRBJ2-5; D might be TRBD2 (5 bases). This CDR3 region has 14 residues. The germline gives CDR1 SEHNR, CDR2 FQNEAQ (reference sequence). The V gene lost 1 base and the J gene lost 2 bases, with 8 bases spanning the gap. The CDR3: CASSLDTGQETQYF. CDR3 DNA sequence: TGTGCCAGCAGCTTAGACACGGGGCAAGAGACCCAGTACTTC.

The chain joins TRBV7-2 to TRBJ1-5; possible D gene TRBD1, 5 bases. The germline V gene has CDR1 SGHTA and CDR2 FQGNSA. The CDR3 runs to 16 residues. V lost 1 base and J lost 4, with 14 bases in between. The CDR3 DNA sequence: TGTGCCAGCAGCTTAGATATCAACAGGTCAAATCAGCCCCAGCATTTT. As protein: CASSLDINRSNQPQHF.

The CDR3, as DNA: TGTGCCAGCAGCGTTCAGTACACCGGGGAGCTGTTTTTT. This encodes CASSVQYTGELFF. The V call is TRBV9, the J call TRBJ2-2; no clear D gene. The V end was cut by 2 bases, the J end by 3 bases, with 5 bases between. CDR3 size: 13 residues. Germline V gene lookup returns CDR1 SGDLS and CDR2 YYNGEE.

The chain employs TRBV3-1 (or the pseudogene TRBV3-2) and TRBJ2-1, with D hard to call. Germline V CDR1 and CDR2: LGHDT, YNNKEL (reference sequence). Trimming pared 2 bases from V and 2 bases from J, leaving 10 bases between. This CDR3 contains 15 residues. CDR3 protein: CASSQYQMPYNEQFF. The CDR3 bases are TGTGCCAGCAGCCAATACCAGATGCCCTACAATGAGCAGTTCTTC.